This record covers a single TCR beta chain. This table comes from immunoSEQ multiplex PCR, and its TCRdb copy is limited to in-frame clones, with some not included. The sample contains 60,000 or so clones, around 80% of which appear only once. CDR1 is SGHRS, CDR2 YFSETQ, per germline. V lost 0 bases, J lost 3 bases, and 0 bases stayed unmatched. This CDR3 is built from 15 residues. The data are from a study of T cell responses to AZD1222 COVID-19 vaccine. The starting material was peripheral blood, obtained on day 0 of AZD1222 vaccination. The chain employs TRBV5-1 and TRBJ2-5; TRBD2 matches at 12 bases. This TCR was recovered from an adult in good health. This CDR3 reads CASSLASGREETQYF. In DNA, the CDR3 is TGCGCCAGCAGCTTGGCTAGCGGGAGGGAAGAGACCCAGTACTTC.